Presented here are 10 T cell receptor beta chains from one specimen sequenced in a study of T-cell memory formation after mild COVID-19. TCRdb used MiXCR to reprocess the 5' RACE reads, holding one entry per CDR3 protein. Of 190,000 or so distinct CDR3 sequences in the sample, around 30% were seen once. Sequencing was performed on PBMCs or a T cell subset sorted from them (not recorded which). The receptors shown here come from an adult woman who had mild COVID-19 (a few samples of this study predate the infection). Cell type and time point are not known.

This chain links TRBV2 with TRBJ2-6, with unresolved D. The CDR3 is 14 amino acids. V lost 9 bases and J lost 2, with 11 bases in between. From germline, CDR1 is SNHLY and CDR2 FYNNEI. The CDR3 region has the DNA TGTGCCAGGAGTACGGTAACTGGGGCCAACGTCCTGACTTTC. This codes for CARSTVTGANVLTF. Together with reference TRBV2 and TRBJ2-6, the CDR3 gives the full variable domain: EPEVTQTPSHQVTQMGQEVILRCVPISNHLYFYWYRQILGQKVEFLVSFYNNEISEKSEIFDDQFSVERPDGSNFTLKIRSTKLEDSAMYFCARSTVTGANVLTFGAGSRLTVL.

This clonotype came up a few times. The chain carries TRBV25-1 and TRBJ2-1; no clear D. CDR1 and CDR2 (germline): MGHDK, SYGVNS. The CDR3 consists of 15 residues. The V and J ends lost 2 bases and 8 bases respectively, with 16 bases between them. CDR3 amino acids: CASSERWVSGDEQFF. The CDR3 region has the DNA TGTGCCAGCAGTGAACGATGGGTGAGTGGTGATGAGCAGTTCTTC.

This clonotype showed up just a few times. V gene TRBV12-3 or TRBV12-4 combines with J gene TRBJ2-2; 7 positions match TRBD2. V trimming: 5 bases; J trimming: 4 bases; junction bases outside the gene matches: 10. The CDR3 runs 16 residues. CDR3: CASSPTTSARTGELFF. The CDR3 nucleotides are TGTGCCAGCAGTCCGACCACTAGCGCCCGCACCGGGGAGCTGTTTTTT.

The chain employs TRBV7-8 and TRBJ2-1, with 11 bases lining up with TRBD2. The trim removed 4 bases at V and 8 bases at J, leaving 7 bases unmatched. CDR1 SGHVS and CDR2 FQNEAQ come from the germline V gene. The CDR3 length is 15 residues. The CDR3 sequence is CASSSSGGISHEQFF. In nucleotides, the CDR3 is TGTGCCAGCAGCTCTAGCGGGGGGATCTCACATGAGCAGTTCTTC.

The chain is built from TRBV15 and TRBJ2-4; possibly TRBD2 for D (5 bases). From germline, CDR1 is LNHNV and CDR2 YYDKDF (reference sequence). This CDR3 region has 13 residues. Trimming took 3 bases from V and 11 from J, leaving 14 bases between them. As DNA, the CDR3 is TGTGCCACCAGCAGCCAAATGAGGGAATTTCAGTACTTC. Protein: CATSSQMREFQYF.

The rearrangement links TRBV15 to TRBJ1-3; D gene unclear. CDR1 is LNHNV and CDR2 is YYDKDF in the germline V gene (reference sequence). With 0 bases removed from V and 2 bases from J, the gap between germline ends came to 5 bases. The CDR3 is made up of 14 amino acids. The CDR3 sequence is CATSRDRAGNTIYF. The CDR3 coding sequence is TGTGCCACCAGCAGAGACCGAGCTGGAAACACCATATATTTT.

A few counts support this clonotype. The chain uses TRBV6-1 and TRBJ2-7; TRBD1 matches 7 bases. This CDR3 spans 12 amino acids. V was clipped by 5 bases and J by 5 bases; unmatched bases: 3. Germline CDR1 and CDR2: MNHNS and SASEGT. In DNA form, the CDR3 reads TGTGCCAGCAGTTATGACAGGGACGAGCAGTACTTC. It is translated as CASSYDRDEQYF.

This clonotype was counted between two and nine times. The CDR3 DNA is TGCGCCAGCAGCTTGACAGGGTACTATGAGCAGTACTTC. It translates to CASSLTGYYEQYF. The rearrangement joins TRBV5-1 to TRBJ2-7; TRBD1 might be the D (6 bases). This CDR3 region has 13 residues. Germline lookup yields CDR1 SGHRS and CDR2 YFSETQ. V was pared by 1 base and J by 7 bases, with 12 bases between.

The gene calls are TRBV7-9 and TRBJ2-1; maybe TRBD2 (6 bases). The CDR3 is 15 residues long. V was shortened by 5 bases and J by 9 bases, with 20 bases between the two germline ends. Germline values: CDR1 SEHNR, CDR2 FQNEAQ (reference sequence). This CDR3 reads CASSHPGEGLGEQFF. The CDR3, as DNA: TGTGCCAGCAGCCACCCGGGAGAAGGGTTGGGTGAGCAGTTCTTC.

The CDR3 protein is CASSERRNTEAFF. The CDR3 bases are TGCGCCAGCAGTGAGAGGAGGAACACTGAAGCTTTCTTT. J is TRBJ1-1 and V is TRBV10-1; D call uncertain. From germline, CDR1 is WNHNN and CDR2 SYGVQD (reference sequence). The CDR3 runs to 13 residues. Trimming removed 2 bases from V and 1 base from J, with 5 bases in between.